This record looks at one TCR beta chain sequence and its context. No antigen is known for it. Aged about 6 to 95, donors were systemically healthy Caucasians from Russia. The data belong to a study of blood T cells in healthy people across ages. Study-level findings and limits: PBMC samples, being unsorted, prevented any conclusive comparison of naive and antigen-experienced cells. A roughly linear age-dependent decrease characterized TCR beta diversity per million T cells.

Germline V gene lookup returns CDR1 LGHNA and CDR2 YSLEER. CDR3 length: 17 amino acids. V trimming: 0 bases; J trimming: 0 bases; junction bases outside the gene matches: 4. A J-beta primer mix and a sample-barcoded 5' primer were used in a second PCR of about 7 to 12 cycles. TCRdb re-analysed the 5' RACE reads in MiXCR, keeping a single row per CDR3 protein. The sample carries under 2,000,000 distinct CDR3 sequences, around 48% recorded once. The V gene is TRBV4-3, the J gene TRBJ1-2, with TRBD1 identical over 10 bases. Sequencing was carried out using blood. This clonotype was obtained from a woman aged 40 to 50 in good health. This CDR3 reads CASSQDGGQGTNYGYTF. The DNA of the CDR3 is TGCGCCAGCAGCCAAGATGGGGGACAGGGGACTAACTATGGCTACACCTTC.